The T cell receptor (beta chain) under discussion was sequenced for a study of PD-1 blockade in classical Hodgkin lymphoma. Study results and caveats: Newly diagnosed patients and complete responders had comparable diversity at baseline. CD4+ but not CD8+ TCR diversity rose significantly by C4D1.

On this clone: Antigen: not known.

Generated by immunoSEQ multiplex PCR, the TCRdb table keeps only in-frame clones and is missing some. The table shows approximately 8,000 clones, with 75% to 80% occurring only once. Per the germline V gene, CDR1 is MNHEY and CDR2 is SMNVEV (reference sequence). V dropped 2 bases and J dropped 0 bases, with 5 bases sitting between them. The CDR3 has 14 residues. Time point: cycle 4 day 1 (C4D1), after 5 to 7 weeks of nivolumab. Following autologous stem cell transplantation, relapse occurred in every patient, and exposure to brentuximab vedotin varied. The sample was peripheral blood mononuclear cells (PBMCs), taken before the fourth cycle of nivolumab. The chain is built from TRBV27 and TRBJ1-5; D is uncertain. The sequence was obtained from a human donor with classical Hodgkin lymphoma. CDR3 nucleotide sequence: TGTGCCAGCAGTTTAATGGATAGCAATCAGCCCCAGCATTTT. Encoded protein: CASSLMDSNQPQHF.